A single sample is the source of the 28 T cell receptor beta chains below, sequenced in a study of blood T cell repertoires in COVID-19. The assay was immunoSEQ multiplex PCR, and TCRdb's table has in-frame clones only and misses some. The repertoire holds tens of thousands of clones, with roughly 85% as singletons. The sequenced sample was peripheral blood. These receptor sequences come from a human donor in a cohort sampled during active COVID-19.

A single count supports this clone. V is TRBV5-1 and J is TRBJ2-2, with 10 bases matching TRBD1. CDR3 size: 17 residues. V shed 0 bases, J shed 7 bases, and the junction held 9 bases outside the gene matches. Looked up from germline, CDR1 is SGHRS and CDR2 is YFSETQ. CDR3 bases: TGCGCCAGCAGCTTGGCGGGACAGGGGATCGATAGCGGGGAGCTGTTTTTT. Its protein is CASSLAGQGIDSGELFF.

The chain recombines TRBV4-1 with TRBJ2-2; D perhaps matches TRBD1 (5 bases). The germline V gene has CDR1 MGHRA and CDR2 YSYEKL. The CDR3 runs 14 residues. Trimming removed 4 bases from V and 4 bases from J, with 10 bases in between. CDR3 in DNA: TGCGCCAGCAGCCTACAGGAGATCACCGGGGAGCTGTTTTTT. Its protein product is CASSLQEITGELFF.

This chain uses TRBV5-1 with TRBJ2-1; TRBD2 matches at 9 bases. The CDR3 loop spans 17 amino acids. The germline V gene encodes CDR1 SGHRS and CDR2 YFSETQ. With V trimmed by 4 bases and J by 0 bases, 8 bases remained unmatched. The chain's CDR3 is CASSAGASGASYNEQFF. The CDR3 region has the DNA TGCGCCAGCAGCGCCGGGGCTAGCGGGGCCTCCTACAATGAGCAGTTCTTC.

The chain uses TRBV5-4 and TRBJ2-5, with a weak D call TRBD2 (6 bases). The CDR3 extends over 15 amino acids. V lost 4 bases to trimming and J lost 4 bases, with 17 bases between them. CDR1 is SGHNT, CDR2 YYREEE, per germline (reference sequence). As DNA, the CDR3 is TGTGCCAGCAGCGTTACTAGCACTCAGGGAGAGACCCAGTACTTC. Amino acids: CASSVTSTQGETQYF. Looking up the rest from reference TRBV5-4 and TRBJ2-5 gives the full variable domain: ETGVTQSPTHLIKTRGQQVTLRCSSQSGHNTVSWYQQALGQGPQFIFQYYREEENGRGNFPPRFSGLQFPNYSSELNVNALELDDSALYLCASSVTSTQGETQYFGPGTRLLVL.

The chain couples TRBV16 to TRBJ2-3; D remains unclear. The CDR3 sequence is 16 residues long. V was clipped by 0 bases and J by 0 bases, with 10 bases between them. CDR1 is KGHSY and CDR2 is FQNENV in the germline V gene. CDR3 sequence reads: CASSQSSATSTDTQYF. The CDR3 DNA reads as TGTGCCAGCAGCCAATCTTCGGCGACTAGCACAGATACGCAGTATTTT.

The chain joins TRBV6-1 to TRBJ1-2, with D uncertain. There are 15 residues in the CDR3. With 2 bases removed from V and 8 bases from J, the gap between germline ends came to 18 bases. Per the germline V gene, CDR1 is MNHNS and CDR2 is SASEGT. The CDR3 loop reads CASSETLDIDGGYTF. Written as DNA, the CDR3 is TGTGCCAGCAGTGAAACCTTAGACATCGATGGAGGCTACACCTTC.

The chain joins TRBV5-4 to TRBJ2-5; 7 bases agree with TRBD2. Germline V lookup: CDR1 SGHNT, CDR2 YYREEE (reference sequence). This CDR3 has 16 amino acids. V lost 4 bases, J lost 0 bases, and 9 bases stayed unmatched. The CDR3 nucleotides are TGTGCCAGCAGCCCGTGGCGGGGGACCAACCAAGAGACCCAGTACTTC. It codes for CASSPWRGTNQETQYF.

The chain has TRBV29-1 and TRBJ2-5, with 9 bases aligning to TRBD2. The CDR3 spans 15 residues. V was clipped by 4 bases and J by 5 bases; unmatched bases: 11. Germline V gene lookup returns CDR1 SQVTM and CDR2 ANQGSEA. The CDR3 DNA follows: TGCAGCGTTGTTCAGGCGCGGGGGGGCCTGGAGACCCAGTACTTC. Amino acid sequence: CSVVQARGGLETQYF. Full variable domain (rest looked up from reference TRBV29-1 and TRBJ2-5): SAVISQKPSRDICQRGTSLTIQCQVDSQVTMMFWYRQQPGQSLTLIATANQGSEATYESGFVIDKFPISRPNLTFSTLTVSNMSPEDSSIYLCSVVQARGGLETQYFGPGTRLLVL.

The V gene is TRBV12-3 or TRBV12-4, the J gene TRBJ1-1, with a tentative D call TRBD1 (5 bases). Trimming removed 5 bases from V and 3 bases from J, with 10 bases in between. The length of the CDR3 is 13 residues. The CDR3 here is CASSLDSDTEAFF. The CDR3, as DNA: TGTGCCAGCAGTCTTGACAGCGACACTGAAGCTTTCTTT.

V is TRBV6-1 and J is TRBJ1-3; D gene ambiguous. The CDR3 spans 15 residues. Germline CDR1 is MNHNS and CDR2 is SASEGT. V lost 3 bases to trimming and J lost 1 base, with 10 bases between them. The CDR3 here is CASSDSPASGNTIYF. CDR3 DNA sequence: TGTGCCAGCAGTGATAGCCCGGCATCTGGAAACACCATATATTTT.

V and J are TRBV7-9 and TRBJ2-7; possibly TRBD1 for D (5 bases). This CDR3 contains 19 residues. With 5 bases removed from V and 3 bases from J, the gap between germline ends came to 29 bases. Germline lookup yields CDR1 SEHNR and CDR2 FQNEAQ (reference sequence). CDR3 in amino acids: CASSTEGEPYSSRSYEQYF. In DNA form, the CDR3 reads TGTGCCAGCAGCACGGAAGGGGAACCTTACTCCTCCCGAAGCTACGAGCAGTACTTC.

Here the CDR3 reads CASSLGGDHDTQYF. The CDR3 DNA follows: TGCGCCAGCAGCTTGGGAGGAGATCATGATACGCAGTATTTT. V and J are TRBV5-1 and TRBJ2-3; no clear D. With 0 bases removed from V and 6 bases from J, the gap between germline ends came to 11 bases. This CDR3 is 14 amino acids long. The V gene's germline CDR1 is SGHRS and CDR2 YFSETQ.

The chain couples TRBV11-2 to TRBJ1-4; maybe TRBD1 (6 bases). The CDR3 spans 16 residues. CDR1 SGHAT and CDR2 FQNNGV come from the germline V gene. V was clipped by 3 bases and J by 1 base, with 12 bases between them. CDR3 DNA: TGTGCCAGCAGCTTTTTAGGGGGAAGAACTAATGAAAAACTGTTTTTT. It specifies CASSFLGGRTNEKLFF.

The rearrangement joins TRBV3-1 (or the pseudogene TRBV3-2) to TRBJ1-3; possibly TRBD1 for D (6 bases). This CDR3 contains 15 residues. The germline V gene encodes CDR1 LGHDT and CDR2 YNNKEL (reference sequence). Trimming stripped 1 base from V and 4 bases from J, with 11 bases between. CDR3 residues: CASSQGTVLGNTIYF. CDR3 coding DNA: TGTGCCAGCAGCCAAGGGACAGTCCTGGGAAACACCATATATTTT.

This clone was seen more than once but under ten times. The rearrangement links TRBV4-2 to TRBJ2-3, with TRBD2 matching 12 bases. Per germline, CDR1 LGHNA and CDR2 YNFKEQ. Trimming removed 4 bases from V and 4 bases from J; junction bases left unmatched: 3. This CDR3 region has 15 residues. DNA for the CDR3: TGTGCCAGCAGCCCTCGGACTAGCGGGGCAGATACGCAGTATTTT. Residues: CASSPRTSGADTQYF.

CDR3 in amino acids: CASSLGQTQYF. The CDR3 DNA reads as TGTGCCAGCTCCTTGGGACAGACACAGTACTTC. The chain combines TRBV27 with TRBJ2-7, with TRBD1 matching 7 bases. This CDR3 spans 11 amino acids. CDR1 is MNHEY and CDR2 is SMNVEV in the germline V gene (reference sequence). V gave up 8 bases and J gave up 10 bases; unmatched junction bases: 8.

This chain's CDR3 is CASSDSLAGYNEQFF. DNA of the CDR3: TGTGCCAGCAGTGACTCACTAGCGGGATACAATGAGCAGTTCTTC. This chain connects TRBV6-4 to TRBJ2-1, with TRBD2 identical over 10 bases. Looked up from germline, CDR1 is MRHNA and CDR2 is SNTAGT. The CDR3 has 15 residues. V was clipped by 0 bases and J by 4 bases; unmatched bases: 0.

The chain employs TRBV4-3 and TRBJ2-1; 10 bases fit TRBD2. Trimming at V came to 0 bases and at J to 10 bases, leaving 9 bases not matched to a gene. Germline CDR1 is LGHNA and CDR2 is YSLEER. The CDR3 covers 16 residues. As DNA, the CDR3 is TGCGCCAGCAGCCAAGAGGTACTAGCGGGGCCCGAGGAGCAGTTCTTC. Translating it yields CASSQEVLAGPEEQFF.

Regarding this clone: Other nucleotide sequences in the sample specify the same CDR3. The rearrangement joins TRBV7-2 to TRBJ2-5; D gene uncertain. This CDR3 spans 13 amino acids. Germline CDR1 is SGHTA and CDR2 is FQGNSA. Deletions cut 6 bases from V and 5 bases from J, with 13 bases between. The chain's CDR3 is CASSSRVRETQYF. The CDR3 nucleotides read TGTGCCAGCAGTTCCCGAGTACGGGAGACCCAGTACTTC.

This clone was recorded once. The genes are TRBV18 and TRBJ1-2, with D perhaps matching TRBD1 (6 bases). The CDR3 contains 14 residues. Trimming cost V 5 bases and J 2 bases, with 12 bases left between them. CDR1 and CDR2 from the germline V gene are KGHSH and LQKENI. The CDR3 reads CASSTGDRNYGYTF. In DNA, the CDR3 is TGTGCCAGCTCAACGGGTGACAGGAACTATGGCTACACCTTC.

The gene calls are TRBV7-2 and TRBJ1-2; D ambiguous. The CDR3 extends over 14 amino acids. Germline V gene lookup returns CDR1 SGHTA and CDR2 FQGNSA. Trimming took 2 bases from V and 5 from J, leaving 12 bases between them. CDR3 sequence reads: CASSLMAEVYGYTF. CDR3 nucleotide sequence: TGTGCCAGCAGCTTAATGGCAGAGGTTTATGGCTACACCTTC. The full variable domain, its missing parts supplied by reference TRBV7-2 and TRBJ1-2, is GAGVSQSPSNKVTEKGKDVELRCDPISGHTALYWYRQSLGQGLEFLIYFQGNSAPDKSGLPSDRFSAERTGGSVSTLTIQRTQQEDSAVYLCASSLMAEVYGYTFGSGTRLTVV.

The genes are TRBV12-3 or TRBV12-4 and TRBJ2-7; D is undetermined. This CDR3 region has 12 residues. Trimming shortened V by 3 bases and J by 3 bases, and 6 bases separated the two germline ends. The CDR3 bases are TGTGCCAGCAGTTTCTACGGCTACGAGCAGTACTTC. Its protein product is CASSFYGYEQYF.

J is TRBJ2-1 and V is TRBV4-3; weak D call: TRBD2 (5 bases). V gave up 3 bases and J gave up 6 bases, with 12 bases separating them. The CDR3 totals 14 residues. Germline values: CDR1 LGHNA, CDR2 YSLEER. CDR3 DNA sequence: TGCGCCAGCAGCCATGGGGTTCGGGGCAATGAGCAGTTCTTC. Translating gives CASSHGVRGNEQFF.

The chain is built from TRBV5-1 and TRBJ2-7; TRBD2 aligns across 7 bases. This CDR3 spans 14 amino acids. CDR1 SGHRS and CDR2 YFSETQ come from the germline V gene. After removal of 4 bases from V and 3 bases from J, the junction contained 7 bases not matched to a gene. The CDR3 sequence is CASSTAGPFYEQYF. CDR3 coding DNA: TGCGCCAGCAGCACAGCGGGACCTTTCTACGAGCAGTACTTC.

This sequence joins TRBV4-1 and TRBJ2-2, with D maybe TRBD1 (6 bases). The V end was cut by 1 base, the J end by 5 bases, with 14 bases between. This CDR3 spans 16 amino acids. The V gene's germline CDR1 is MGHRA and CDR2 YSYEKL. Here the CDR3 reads CASSQGHRVRTGELFF. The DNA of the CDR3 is TGCGCCAGCAGCCAAGGCCACAGGGTCAGGACCGGGGAGCTGTTTTTT.

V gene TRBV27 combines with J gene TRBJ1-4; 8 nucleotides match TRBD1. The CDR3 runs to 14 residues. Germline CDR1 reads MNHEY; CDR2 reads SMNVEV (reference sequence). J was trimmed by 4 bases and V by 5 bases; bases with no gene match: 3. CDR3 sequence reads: CASSRDRGNEKLFF. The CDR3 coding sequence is TGTGCCAGCAGTCGCGACAGGGGTAATGAAAAACTGTTTTTT.

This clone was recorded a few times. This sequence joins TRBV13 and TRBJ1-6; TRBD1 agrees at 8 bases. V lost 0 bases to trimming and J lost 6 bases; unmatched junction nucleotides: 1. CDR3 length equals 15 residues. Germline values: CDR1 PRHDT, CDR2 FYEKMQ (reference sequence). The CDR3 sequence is CASSLGQGGNSPLHF. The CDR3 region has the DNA TGTGCCAGCAGCTTAGGACAGGGGGGTAATTCACCCCTCCACTTT. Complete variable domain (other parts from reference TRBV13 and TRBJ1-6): AAGVIQSPRHLIKEKRETATLKCYPIPRHDTVYWYQQGPGQDPQFLISFYEKMQSDKGSIPDRFSAQQFSDYHSELNMSSLELGDSALYFCASSLGQGGNSPLHFGNGTRLTVT.

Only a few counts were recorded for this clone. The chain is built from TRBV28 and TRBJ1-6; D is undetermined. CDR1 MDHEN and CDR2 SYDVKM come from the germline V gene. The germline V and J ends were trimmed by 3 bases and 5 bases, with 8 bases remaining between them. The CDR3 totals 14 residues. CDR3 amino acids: CASSLGQDNSPLHF. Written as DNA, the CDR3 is TGTGCCAGCAGTTTGGGTCAGGATAATTCACCCCTCCACTTT.